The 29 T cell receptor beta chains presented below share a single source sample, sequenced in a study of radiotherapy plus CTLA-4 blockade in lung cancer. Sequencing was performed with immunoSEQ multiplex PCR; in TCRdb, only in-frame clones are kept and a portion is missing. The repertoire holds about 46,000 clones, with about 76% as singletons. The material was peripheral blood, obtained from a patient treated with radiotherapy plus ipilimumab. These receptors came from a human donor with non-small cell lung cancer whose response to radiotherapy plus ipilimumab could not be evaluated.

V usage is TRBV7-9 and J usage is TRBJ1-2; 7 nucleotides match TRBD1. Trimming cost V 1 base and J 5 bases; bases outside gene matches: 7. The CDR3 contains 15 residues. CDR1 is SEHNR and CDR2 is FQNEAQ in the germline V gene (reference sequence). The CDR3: CASSLETGFRYGYTF. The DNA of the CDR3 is TGTGCCAGCAGCTTAGAGACAGGGTTTAGGTATGGCTACACCTTC. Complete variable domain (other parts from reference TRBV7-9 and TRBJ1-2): DTGVSQNPRHKITKRGQNVTFRCDPISEHNRLYWYRQTLGQGPEFLTYFQNEAQLEKSRLLSDRFSAERPKGSFSTLEIQRTEQGDSAMYLCASSLETGFRYGYTFGSGTRLTVV.

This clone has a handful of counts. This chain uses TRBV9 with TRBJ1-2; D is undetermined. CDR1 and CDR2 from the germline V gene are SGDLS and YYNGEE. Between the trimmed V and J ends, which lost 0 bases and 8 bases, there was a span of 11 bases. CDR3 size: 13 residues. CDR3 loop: CASSVGEGRGYTF. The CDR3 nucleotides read TGTGCCAGCAGCGTAGGGGAGGGTCGAGGCTACACCTTC.

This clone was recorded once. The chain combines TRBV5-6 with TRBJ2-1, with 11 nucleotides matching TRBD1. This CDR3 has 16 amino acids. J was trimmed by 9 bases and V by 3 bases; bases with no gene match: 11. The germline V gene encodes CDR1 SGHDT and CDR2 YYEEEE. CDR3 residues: CASSYRDRGILGEQFF. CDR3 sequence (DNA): TGTGCCAGCAGCTACCGGGACAGGGGGATTCTCGGTGAGCAGTTCTTC. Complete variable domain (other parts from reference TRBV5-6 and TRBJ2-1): DAGVTQSPTHLIKTRGQQVTLRCSPKSGHDTVSWYQQALGQGPQFIFQYYEEEERQRGNFPDRFSGHQFPNYSSELNVNALLLGDSALYLCASSYRDRGILGEQFFGPGTRLTVL.

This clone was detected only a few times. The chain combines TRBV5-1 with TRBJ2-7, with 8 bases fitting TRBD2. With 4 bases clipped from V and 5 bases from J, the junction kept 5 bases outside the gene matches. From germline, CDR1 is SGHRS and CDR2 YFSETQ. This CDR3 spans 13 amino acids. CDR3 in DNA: TGCGCCAGCAGCAAACTCGGGGGGGACGAGCAGTACTTC. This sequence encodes CASSKLGGDEQYF. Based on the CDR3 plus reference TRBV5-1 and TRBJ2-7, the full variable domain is KAGVTQTPRYLIKTRGQQVTLSCSPISGHRSVSWYQQTPGQGLQFLFEYFSETQRNKGNFPGRFSGRQFSNSRSEMNVSTLELGDSALYLCASSKLGGDEQYFGPGTRLTVT.

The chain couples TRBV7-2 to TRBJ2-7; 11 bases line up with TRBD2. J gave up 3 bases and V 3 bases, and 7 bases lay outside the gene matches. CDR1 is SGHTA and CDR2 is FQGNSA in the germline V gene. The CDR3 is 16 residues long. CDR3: CASSFASGGTYYEQYF. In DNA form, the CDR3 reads TGTGCCAGCAGCTTCGCTAGCGGGGGGACGTACTACGAGCAGTACTTC.

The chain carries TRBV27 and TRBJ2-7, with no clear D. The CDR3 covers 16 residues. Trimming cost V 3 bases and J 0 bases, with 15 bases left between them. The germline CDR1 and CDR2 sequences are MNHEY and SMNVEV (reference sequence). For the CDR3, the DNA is TGTGCCAGCAGTTTCAAACACCATCCCAGCTCCTACGAGCAGTACTTC. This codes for CASSFKHHPSSYEQYF.

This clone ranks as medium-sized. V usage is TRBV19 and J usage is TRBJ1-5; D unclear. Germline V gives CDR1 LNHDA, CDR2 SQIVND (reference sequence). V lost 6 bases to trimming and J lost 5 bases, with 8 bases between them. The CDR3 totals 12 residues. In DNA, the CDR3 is TGTGCCAGTAGCCCCCCCTATCAGCCCCAGCATTTT. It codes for CASSPPYQPQHF.

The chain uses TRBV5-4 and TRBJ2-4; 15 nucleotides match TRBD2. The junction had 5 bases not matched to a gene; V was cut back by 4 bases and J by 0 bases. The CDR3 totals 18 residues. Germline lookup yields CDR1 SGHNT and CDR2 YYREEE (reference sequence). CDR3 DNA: TGTGCCAGCAGCCCGTGGACTAGCGGGGGGGGAGCCAAAAACATTCAGTACTTC. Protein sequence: CASSPWTSGGGAKNIQYF.

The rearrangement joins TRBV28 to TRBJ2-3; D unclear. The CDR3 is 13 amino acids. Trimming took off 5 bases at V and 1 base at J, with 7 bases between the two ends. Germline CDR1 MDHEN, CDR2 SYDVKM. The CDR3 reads CASSLLGTDTQYF. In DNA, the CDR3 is TGTGCCAGCAGTCTCCTCGGCACAGATACGCAGTATTTT.

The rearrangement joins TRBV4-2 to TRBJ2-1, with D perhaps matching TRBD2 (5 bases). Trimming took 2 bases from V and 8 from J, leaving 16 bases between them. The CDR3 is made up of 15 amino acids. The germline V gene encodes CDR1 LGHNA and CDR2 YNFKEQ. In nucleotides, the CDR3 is TGTGCCAGCAGCCAAAATAGTAACACTAGAGATGAGCAGTTCTTC. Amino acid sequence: CASSQNSNTRDEQFF.

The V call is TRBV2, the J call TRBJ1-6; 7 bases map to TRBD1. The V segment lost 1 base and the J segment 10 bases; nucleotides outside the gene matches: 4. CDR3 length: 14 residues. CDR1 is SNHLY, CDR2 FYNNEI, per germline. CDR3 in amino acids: CASSEGQGYSPLHF. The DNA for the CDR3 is TGTGCCAGCAGTGAAGGACAGGGTTACTCACCCCTCCACTTT.

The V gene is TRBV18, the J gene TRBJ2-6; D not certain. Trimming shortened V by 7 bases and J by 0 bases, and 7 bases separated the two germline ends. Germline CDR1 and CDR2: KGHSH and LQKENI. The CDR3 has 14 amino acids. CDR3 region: CASYSSSGANVLTF. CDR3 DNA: TGTGCCAGCTATTCGAGCTCTGGGGCCAACGTCCTGACTTTC.

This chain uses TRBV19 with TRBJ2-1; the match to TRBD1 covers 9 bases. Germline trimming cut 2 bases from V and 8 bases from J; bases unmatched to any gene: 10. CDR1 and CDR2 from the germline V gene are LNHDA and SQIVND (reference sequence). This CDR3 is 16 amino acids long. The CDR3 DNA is TGTGCCAGTAGTATACCAGCGGGACAGGGTGGGCATGAGCAGTTCTTC. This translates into CASSIPAGQGGHEQFF. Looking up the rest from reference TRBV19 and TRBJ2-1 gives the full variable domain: DGGITQSPKYLFRKEGQNVTLSCEQNLNHDAMYWYRQDPGQGLRLIYYSQIVNDFQKGDIAEGYSVSREKKESFPLTVTSAQKNPTAFYLCASSIPAGQGGHEQFFGPGTRLTVL.

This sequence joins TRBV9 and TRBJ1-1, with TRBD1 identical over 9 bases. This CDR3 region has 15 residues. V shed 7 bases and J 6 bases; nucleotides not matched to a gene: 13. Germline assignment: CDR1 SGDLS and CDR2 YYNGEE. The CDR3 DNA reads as TGTGCCAGCCGCCCGGGGACAGGGAGGGGGTCTGAAGCTTTCTTT. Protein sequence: CASRPGTGRGSEAFF.

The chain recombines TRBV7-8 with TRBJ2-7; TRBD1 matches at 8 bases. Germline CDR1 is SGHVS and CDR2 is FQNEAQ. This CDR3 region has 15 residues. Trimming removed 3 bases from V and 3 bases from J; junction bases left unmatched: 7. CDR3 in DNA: TGTGCCAGCAGCTTGAAAACAGGGGGAAACTACGAGCAGTACTTC. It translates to CASSLKTGGNYEQYF.

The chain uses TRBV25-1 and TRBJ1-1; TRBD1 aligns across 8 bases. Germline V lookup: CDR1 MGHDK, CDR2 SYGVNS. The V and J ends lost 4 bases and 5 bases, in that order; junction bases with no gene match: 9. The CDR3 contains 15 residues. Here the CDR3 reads CASSATTGAGTEAFF. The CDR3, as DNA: TGTGCCAGCAGTGCGACGACAGGGGCGGGAACTGAAGCTTTCTTT.

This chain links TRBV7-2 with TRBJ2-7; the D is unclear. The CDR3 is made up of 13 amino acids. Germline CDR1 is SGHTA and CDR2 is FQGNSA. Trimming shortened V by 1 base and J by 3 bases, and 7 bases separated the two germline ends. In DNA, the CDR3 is TGTGCCAGCAGCTTAGAAGAGTTCTACGAGCAGTACTTC. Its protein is CASSLEEFYEQYF.

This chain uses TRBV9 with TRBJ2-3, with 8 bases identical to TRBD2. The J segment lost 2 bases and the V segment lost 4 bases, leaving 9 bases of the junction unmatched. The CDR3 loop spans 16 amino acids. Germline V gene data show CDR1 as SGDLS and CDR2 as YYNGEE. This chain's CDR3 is CASSSLPGGVTDTQYF. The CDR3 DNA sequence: TGTGCCAGCAGCTCCCTTCCGGGGGGGGTCACAGATACGCAGTATTTT. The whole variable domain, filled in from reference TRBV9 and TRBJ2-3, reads DSGVTQTPKHLITATGQRVTLRCSPRSGDLSVYWYQQSLDQGLQFLIQYYNGEERAKGNILERFSAQQFPDLHSELNLSSLELGDSALYFCASSSLPGGVTDTQYFGPGTRLTVL.

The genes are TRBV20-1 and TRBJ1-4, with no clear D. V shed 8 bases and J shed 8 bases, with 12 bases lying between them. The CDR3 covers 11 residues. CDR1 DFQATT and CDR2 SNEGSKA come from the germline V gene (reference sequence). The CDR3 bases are TGCAGTTGTAAATGGAGGGAAAAACTGTTTTTT. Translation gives CSCKWREKLFF.

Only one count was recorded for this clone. This chain's CDR3 is CASSDPDTSGRSDTQYF. The CDR3 region has the DNA TGTGCCAGCAGTGATCCGGATACTAGCGGGAGATCAGATACGCAGTATTTT. The chain combines TRBV6-1 with TRBJ2-3; 11 nucleotides agree with TRBD2. From germline, CDR1 is MNHNS and CDR2 SASEGT. This CDR3 has 17 amino acids. J was trimmed by 4 bases and V by 3 bases; bases with no gene match: 9.

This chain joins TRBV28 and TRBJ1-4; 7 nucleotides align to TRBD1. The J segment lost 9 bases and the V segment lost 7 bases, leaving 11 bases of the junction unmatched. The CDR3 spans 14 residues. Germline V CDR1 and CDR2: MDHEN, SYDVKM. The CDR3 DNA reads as TGTGCCAGCACCTTAGACAGGGCCCGGAAAAAACTGTTTTTT. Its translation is CASTLDRARKKLFF.

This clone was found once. This CDR3 reads CASSLGTGGKDYTF. The CDR3 nucleotides are TGTGCCAGCAGCTTAGGAACAGGGGGAAAGGACTACACCTTC. This chain connects TRBV7-3 to TRBJ1-2, with 8 bases identical to TRBD1. This CDR3 has 14 residues. Germline-derived CDR1 and CDR2 are SGHTA and FQGTGA. The trim removed 2 bases at V and 10 bases at J, leaving 9 bases unmatched.

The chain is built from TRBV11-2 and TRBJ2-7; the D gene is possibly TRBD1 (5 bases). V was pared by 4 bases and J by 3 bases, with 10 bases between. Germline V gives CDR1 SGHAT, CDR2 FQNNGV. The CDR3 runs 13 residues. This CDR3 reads CASSSTGDYEQYF. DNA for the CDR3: TGTGCCAGCAGCTCCACAGGTGACTACGAGCAGTACTTC.

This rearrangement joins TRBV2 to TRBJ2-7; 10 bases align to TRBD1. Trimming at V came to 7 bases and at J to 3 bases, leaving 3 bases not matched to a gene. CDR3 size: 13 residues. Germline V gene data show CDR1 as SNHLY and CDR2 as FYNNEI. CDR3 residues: CASNRDRGYEQYF. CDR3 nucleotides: TGTGCCAGCAATAGGGACAGGGGCTACGAGCAGTACTTC.

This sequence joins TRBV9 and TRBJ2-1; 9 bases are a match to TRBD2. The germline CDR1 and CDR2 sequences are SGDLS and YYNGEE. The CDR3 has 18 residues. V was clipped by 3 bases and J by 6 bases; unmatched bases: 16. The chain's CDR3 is CASSAEWVTSGGLNEQFF. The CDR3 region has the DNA TGTGCCAGCAGCGCAGAATGGGTGACTAGCGGAGGACTCAATGAGCAGTTCTTC. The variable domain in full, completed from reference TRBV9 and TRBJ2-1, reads DSGVTQTPKHLITATGQRVTLRCSPRSGDLSVYWYQQSLDQGLQFLIQYYNGEERAKGNILERFSAQQFPDLHSELNLSSLELGDSALYFCASSAEWVTSGGLNEQFFGPGTRLTVL.

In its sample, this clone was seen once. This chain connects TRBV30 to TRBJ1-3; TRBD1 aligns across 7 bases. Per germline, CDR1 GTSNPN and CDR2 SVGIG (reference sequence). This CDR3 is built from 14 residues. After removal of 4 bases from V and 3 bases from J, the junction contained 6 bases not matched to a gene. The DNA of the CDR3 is TGTGCCTGGAAAGGGACAGTGTATGGAAACACCATATATTTT. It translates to CAWKGTVYGNTIYF.

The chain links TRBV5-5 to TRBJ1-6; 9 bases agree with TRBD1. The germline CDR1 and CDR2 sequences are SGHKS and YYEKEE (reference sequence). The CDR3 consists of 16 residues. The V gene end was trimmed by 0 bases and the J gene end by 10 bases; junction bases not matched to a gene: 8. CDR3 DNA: TGTGCCAGCAGCTTGGATCTGGACAGGGGCGCCTCACCCCTCCACTTT. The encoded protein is CASSLDLDRGASPLHF.

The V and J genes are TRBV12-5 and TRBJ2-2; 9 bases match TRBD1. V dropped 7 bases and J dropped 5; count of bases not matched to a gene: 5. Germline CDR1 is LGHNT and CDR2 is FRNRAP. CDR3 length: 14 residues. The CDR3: CASAGTGWTGELFF. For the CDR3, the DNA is TGTGCTAGTGCCGGGACAGGGTGGACCGGGGAGCTGTTTTTT.

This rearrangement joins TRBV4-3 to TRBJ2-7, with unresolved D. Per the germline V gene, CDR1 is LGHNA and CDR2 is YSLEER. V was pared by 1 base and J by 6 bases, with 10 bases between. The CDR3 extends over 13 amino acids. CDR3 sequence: CASSQVTTGEQYF. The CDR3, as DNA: TGCGCCAGCAGCCAAGTTACGACGGGCGAGCAGTACTTC.